This T cell receptor beta chain comes out of a study of T cells in Graves' hyperthyroidism and ophthalmopathy. This clonotype was observed a few times. The trim removed 2 bases at V and 4 bases at J, leaving 9 bases unmatched. CDR1 and CDR2 from the germline V gene are SGHAT and FQNNGV. The CDR3 consists of 16 residues. RNA transcripts served as the template for amplifying TCR beta CDR3 regions. Primed by the HTBI set, a first-round RT-PCR was run on the TCR CDR3. MiXCR, applied by TCRdb to the multiplex PCR reads, yields one record per CDR3 protein. The data contain around 560,000 distinct CDR3 sequences, around 15% of them singletons.

This clonotype was sampled from a woman younger than 35 with Graves' hyperthyroidism. The specimen sequenced was blood. The V call is TRBV11-2, the J call TRBJ2-7, with 9 bases aligning to TRBD2. In DNA, the CDR3 is TGTGCCAGCAGCTTAAAGCTAGCGGGAAACGGATACGAGCAGTACTTC. Encoded protein: CASSLKLAGNGYEQYF. The variable domain in full, completed from reference TRBV11-2 and TRBJ2-7, reads EAGVAQSPRYKIIEKRQSVAFWCNPISGHATLYWYQQILGQGPKLLIQFQNNGVVDDSQLPKDRFSAERLKGVDSTLKIQPAKLEDSAVYLCASSLKLAGNGYEQYFGPGTRLTVT.